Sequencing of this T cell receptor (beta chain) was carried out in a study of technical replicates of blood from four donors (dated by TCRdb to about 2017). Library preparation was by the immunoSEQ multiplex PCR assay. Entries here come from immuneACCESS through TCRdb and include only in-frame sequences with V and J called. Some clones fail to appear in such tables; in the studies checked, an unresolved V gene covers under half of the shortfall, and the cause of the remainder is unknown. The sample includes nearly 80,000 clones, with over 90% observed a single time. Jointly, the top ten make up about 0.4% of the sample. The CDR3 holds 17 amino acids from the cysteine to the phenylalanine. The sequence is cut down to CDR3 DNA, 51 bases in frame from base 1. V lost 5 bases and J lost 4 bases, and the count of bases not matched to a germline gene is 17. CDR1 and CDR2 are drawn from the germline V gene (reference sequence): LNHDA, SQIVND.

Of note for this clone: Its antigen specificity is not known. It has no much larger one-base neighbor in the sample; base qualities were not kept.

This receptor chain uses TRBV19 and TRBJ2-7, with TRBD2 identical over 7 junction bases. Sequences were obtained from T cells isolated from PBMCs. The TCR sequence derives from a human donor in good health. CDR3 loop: CASSAIATLAALYEQYF. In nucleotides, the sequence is TGTGCCAGTAGTGCCATTGCGACTCTAGCGGCGCTATACGAGCAGTACTTC.